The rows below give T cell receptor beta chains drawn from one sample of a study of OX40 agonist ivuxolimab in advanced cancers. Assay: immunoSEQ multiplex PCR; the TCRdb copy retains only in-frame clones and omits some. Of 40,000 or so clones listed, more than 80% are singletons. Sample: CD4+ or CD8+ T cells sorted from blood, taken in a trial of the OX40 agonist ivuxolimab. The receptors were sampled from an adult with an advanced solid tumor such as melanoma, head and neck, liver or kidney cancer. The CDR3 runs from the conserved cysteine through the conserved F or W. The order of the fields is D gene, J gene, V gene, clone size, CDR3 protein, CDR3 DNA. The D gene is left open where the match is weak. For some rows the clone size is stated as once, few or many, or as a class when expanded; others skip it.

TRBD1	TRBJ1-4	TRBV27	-	CASSFLQTGRGEKLFF	TGTGCCAGCAGTTTTCTCCAGACAGGGAGGGGTGAAAAACTGTTTTTT
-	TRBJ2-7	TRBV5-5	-	CASRLEPGISYEQYF	TGTGCCAGCAGGCTAGAGCCAGGGATTTCCTACGAGCAGTACTTC
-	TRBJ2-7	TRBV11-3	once	CASSLVGIGYEQYF	TGTGCCAGCAGCTTGGTCGGGATTGGGTACGAGCAGTACTTC
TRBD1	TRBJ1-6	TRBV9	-	CASSEGQAGSPLHF	TGTGCCAGCAGCGAGGGACAGGCAGGTTCACCCCTCCACTTT
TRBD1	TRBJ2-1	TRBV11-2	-	CASSFGTGYNEQFF	TGTGCCAGCAGCTTCGGGACAGGCTACAATGAGCAGTTCTTC
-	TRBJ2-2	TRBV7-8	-	CASSQDFLQAPGELFF	TGTGCCAGCAGCCAGGACTTTTTACAGGCCCCCGGGGAGCTGTTTTTT
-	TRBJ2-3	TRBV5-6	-	CASSLAGGLPLDTQYF	TGTGCCAGCAGCTTGGCCGGGGGTCTCCCTCTGGATACGCAGTATTTT
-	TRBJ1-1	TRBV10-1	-	CASSEDGVSEAFF	TGCGCCAGCAGTGAGGACGGGGTCTCTGAAGCTTTCTTT
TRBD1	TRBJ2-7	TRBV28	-	CASTTTGSYEQYF	TGTGCCAGCACCACGACAGGGAGCTACGAGCAGTACTTC
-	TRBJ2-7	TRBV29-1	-	CSVEGGTREQYF	TGCAGCGTTGAAGGCGGGACTCGCGAGCAGTACTTC
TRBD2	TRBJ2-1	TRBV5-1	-	CASSSTSGMYNEQFF	TGCGCCAGCAGCTCAACTAGCGGAATGTACAATGAGCAGTTCTTC
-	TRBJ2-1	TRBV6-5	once	CASSYTSSGGEQFF	TGTGCCAGCAGTTATACTTCTTCGGGTGGGGAGCAGTTCTTC
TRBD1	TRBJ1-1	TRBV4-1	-	CASSGGQGAEAFF	TGCGCCAGCAGCGGCGGACAGGGGGCTGAAGCTTTCTTT
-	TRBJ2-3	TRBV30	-	CACFSTDTQYF	TGTGCCTGCTTTAGCACAGATACGCAGTATTTT
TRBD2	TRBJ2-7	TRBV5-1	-	CASSLGLAENYEQYF	TGCGCCAGCAGCTTGGGACTAGCGGAAAACTACGAGCAGTACTTC
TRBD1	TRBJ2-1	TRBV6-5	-	CASSPDRGGDEQFF	TGTGCCAGCAGCCCGGACAGGGGGGGCGATGAGCAGTTCTTC
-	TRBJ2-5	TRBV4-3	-	CASSQDLGLAGDF	TGCGCCAGCAGCCAAGACCTGGGGCTAGCCGGTGACTTC
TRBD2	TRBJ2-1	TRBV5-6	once	CASSRGRGNNEQFF	TGTGCCAGCAGCCGCGGGAGGGGAAACAATGAGCAGTTCTTC
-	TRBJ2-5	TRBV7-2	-	CASSPGPSLQETQYF	TGTGCCAGCAGCCCTGGACCCTCCCTACAAGAGACCCAGTACTTC
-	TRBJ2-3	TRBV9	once	CASSVGGAVTDTQYF	TGTGCCAGCAGCGTAGGAGGAGCAGTCACAGATACGCAGTATTTT
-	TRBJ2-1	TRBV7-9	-	CASSLEGPYNEQFF	TGTGCCAGCAGCTTAGAGGGACCCTACAATGAGCAGTTCTTC
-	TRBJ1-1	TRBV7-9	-	CASSSQVAEAFF	TGTGCCAGCAGCTCTCAGGTGGCTGAAGCTTTCTTT
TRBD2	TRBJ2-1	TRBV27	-	CASSLLSGSPSKQFF	TGTGCCAGCAGTTTACTTAGCGGGAGTCCTTCCAAGCAGTTCTTC
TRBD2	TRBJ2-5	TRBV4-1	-	CASSQERAGGPKTQYF	TGCGCCAGCAGCCAAGAAAGAGCGGGGGGGCCAAAGACCCAGTACTTC
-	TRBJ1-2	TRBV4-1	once	CASSPQDGEYGYTF	TGCGCCAGCAGCCCCCAGGACGGAGAATATGGCTACACCTTC
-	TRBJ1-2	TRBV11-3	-	CASSFRGNYGYTF	TGTGCCAGCAGCTTCAGGGGCAACTATGGCTACACCTTC
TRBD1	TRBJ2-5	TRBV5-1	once	CASSLIGAGGESQETQYF	TGCGCCAGCAGCCTAATCGGGGCAGGGGGAGAGAGCCAAGAGACCCAGTACTTC
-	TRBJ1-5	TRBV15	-	CATSTVRDTPINQPQHF	TGTGCCACCAGCACCGTTCGGGACACACCAATTAATCAGCCCCAGCATTTT
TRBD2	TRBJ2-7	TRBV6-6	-	CATKLAEELYEQYF	TGTGCCACGAAGCTAGCGGAGGAGCTCTACGAGCAGTACTTC
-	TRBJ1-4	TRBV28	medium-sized	CASSFNEKLFF	TGTGCCAGCAGTTTTAACGAAAAACTGTTTTTT
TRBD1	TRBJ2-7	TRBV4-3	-	CASSRNRGPYEQYF	TGCGCCAGCAGCCGAAACAGGGGGCCCTACGAGCAGTACTTC
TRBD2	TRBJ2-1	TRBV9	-	CASSPGSGGDNEQFF	TGTGCCAGCAGCCCAGGGAGCGGGGGAGATAATGAGCAGTTCTTC
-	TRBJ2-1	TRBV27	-	CASSSGTRGDEQFF	TGTGCCAGCAGTTCCGGGACCCGGGGCGATGAGCAGTTCTTC
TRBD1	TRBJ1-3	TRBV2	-	CASSETGAGNTIYF	TGTGCCAGCAGTGAGACAGGGGCTGGAAACACCATATATTTT
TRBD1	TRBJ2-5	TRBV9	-	CASSEDRYQETQYF	TGTGCCAGCAGCGAGGACAGGTACCAAGAGACCCAGTACTTC
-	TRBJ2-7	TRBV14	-	CASSQVAGYEQYF	TGTGCCAGCAGCCAAGTCGCAGGGTACGAGCAGTACTTC
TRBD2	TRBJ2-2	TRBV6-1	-	CASSEAKTRTSGRGNTGELFF	TGTGCCAGCAGCGAAGCAAAGACTCGGACTAGCGGGAGAGGGAACACCGGGGAGCTGTTTTTT
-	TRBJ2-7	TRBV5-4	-	CASSRPGWEQYF	TGTGCCAGCAGCCGTCCTGGGTGGGAGCAGTACTTC
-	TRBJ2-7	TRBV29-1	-	CSVADSAGGYEQYF	TGCAGCGTTGCGGACAGTGCAGGGGGGTACGAGCAGTACTTC
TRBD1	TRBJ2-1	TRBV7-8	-	CASSNRDREGDEQFF	TGTGCCAGCAGCAATCGGGACAGGGAGGGGGATGAGCAGTTCTTC
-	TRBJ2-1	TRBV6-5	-	CASSYSTSDRQFF	TGTGCCAGCAGTTACTCGACATCGGACAGACAGTTCTTC
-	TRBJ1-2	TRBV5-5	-	CASSLEVNYGYTF	TGTGCCAGCAGCTTGGAGGTTAACTATGGCTACACCTTC
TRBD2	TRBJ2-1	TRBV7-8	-	CASSLASGGANEQFF	TGTGCCAGCAGCTTAGCTAGCGGGGGGGCCAATGAGCAGTTCTTC
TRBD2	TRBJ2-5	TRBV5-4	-	CASSLGSGGPQETQYF	TGTGCCAGCAGCTTGGGTAGCGGGGGGCCTCAAGAGACCCAGTACTTC
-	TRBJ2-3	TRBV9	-	CASSVSGTSTDTQYF	TGTGCCAGCAGCGTTAGCGGTACTAGCACAGATACGCAGTATTTT
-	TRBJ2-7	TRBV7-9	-	CASSSTFSYEQYF	TGTGCCAGCAGCTCCACATTTTCCTACGAGCAGTACTTC
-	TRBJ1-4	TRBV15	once	CATSSTKIVTGHQGEKLFF	TGTGCCACCAGCAGTACTAAGATTGTAACCGGGCATCAGGGGGAAAAACTGTTTTTT
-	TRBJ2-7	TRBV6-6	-	CASSYRTYDEQYF	TGTGCCAGCAGTTACCGCACCTATGACGAGCAGTACTTC
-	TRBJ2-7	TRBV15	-	CATSRDFHYEQYF	TGTGCCACCAGCAGAGATTTTCATTACGAGCAGTACTTC
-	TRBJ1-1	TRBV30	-	CACGDLPGETSEAFF	TGTGCCTGTGGAGACCTACCTGGCGAAACTTCTGAAGCTTTCTTT
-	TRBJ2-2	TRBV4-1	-	CASTRVVNTGELFF	TGCGCCAGCACCAGGGTGGTTAACACCGGGGAGCTGTTTTTT
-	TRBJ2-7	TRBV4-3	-	CASSQDRGGGISEQYF	TGCGCCAGCAGCCAAGATCGCGGAGGGGGGATATCGGAGCAGTACTTC
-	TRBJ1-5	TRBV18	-	CASSFGERQPQHF	TGTGCCAGCTCATTTGGTGAGCGGCAGCCCCAGCATTTT
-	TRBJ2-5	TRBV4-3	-	CASSQDRGRGETQYF	TGCGCCAGCAGCCAAGATCGGGGCAGGGGAGAGACCCAGTACTTC
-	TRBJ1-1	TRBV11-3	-	CASSPMNTEAFF	TGTGCCAGCAGCCCAATGAACACTGAAGCTTTCTTT
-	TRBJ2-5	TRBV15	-	CATSSEWGGRETQYF	TGTGCCACCAGCAGTGAATGGGGAGGAAGAGAGACCCAGTACTTC
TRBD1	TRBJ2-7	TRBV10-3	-	CAISAILRGYEQYF	TGTGCCATCAGTGCCATCCTCAGGGGGTACGAGCAGTACTTC